This T cell receptor beta chain comes out of a study of post-analysis software for immune sequencing data. Study in general: Included among the disease courses, which were recorded for the cohort, were relapsing-remitting, secondary progressive and progressive-relapsing multiple sclerosis.

This clonotype was detected only a few times. No antigen is known for it. Study outcomes and limitations: There were about five TRBV segments more frequent in patients than controls, and TRBV5-6, TRBV5-1 and TRBV20-1 were among them. Batch-mates among the samples co-clustered strongly by F measure.

Built from TCR beta cDNA, the libraries had unique molecular identifiers in them. Starting from roughly 1.1 to 9.2 million T cells, the study yielded a few hundred thousand cDNA molecules. Via MiXCR, TCRdb re-called the PCR reads, giving one row per CDR3 protein. Among 400,000 to 500,000 distinct CDR3 sequences listed, approximately 37% were seen once. The CDR3 runs 14 residues. Trimming shortened V by 6 bases and J by 3 bases, and 12 bases separated the two germline ends. The rearrangement uses TRBV12-3 or TRBV12-4 and TRBJ1-5; D remains ambiguous. The sample comprised blood. This clonotype was obtained from a girl aged 2-9 years with multiple sclerosis. Written as DNA, the CDR3 is TGTGCCAGCAGGGGTTCGCACACCAATCAGCCCCAGCATTTT. Translating it yields CASRGSHTNQPQHF.